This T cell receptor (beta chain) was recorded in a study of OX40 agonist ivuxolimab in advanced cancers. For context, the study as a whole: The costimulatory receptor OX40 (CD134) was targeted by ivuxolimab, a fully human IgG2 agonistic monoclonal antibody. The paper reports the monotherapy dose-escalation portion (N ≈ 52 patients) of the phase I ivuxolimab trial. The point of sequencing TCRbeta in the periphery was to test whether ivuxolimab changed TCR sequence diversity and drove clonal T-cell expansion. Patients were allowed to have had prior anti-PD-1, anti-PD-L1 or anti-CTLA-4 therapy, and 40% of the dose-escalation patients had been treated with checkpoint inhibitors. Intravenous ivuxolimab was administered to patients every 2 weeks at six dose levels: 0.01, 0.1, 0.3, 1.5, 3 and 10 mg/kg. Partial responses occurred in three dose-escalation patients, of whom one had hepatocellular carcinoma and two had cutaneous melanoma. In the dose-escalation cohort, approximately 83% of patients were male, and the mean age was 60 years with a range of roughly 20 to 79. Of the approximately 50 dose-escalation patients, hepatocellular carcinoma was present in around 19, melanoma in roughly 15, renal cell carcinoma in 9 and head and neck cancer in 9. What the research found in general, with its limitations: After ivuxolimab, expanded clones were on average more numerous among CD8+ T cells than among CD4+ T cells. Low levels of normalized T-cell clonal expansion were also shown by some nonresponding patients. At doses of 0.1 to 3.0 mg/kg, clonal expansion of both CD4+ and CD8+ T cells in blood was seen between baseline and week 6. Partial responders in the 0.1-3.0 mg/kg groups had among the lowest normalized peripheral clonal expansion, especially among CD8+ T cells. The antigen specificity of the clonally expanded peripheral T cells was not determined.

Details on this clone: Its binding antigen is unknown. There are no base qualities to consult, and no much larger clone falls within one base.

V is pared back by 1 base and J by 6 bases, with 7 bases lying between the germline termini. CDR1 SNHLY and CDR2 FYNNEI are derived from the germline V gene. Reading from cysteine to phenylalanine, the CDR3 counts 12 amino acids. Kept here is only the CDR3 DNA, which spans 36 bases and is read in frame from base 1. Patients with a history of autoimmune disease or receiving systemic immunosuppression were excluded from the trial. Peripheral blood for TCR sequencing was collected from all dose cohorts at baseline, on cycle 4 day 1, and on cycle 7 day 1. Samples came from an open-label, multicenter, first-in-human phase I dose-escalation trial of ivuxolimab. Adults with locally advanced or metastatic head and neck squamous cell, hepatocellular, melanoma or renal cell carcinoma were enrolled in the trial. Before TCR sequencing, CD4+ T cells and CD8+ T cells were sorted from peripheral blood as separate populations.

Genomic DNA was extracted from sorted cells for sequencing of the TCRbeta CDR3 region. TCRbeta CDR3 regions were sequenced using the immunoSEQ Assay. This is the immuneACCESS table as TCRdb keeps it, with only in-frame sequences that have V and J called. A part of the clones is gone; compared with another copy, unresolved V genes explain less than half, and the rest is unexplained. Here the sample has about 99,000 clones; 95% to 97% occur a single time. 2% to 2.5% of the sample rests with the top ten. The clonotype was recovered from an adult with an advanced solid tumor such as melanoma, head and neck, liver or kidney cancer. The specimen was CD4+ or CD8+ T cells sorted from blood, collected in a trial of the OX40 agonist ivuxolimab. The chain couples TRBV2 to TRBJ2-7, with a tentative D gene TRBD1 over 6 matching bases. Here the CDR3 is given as CASSEVGGEQYF. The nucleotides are TGTGCCAGCAGTGAAGTAGGGGGCGAGCAGTACTTC.